These 4 T cell receptor beta chains originate from one sample sequenced in a study of vaccination and CD4 T cells after COVID-19. Documented treatment: approximately 11-day PBMC culture with coronavirus spike peptide pools or control peptides (ViraFEST assay). Cultured CD4+ T cells had their DNA profiled by the Oncomine TCR Beta short-read assay. TCRdb itself ran the PCR reads through MiXCR, one entry per CDR3 protein. The table includes fewer than 13,000 distinct CDR3 sequences, over 40% detected once. Antigen specificity for these receptors is unknown. Sequencing was carried out using CD4+ T cells from blood, cultured in vitro. Receptors originate from a human donor who had recovered from COVID-19.

This clonotype has more than one count but fewer than ten. The CDR3 loop is CASSTTGFEGYTF. Here the CDR3 DNA reads TGTGCCAGCAGTACCACAGGGTTTGAGGGCTACACCTTC. This chain joins TRBV2 and TRBJ1-2, with D possibly TRBD1 on 6 matching bases. This CDR3 is built from 13 residues. CDR1 is SNHLY and CDR2 is FYNNEI in the germline V gene. V lost 5 bases to trimming and J lost 8 bases, with 15 bases between them. Looking up the rest from reference TRBV2 and TRBJ1-2 gives the full variable domain: EPEVTQTPSHQVTQMGQEVILRCVPISNHLYFYWYRQILGQKVEFLVSFYNNEISEKSEIFDDQFSVERPDGSNFTLKIRSTKLEDSAMYFCASSTTGFEGYTFGSGTRLTVV.

With respect to this clonotype: The junction and the germline gene differ at one end; a read error may be behind it. The chain links TRBV30 to TRBJ1-6; D gene ambiguous. The germline V gene encodes CDR1 GTSNPN and CDR2 SVGIG (reference sequence). CDR3 length equals 13 residues. The CDR3 protein is CARSIGLAGPLHF. Here the CDR3 DNA reads TGTGCCCGGAGTATCGGGCTGGCGGGCCCCCTCCACTTT.

The rearrangement joins TRBV5-4 to TRBJ2-7, with 7 bases lining up with TRBD2. The germline CDR1 and CDR2 sequences are SGHNT and YYREEE (reference sequence). The CDR3 has 12 amino acids. J gave up 6 bases and V 4 bases, and 4 bases lay outside the gene matches. Here the CDR3 reads CASSTGRAEQYF. CDR3 DNA sequence: TGTGCCAGCAGCACGGGGAGGGCCGAGCAGTACTTC.

The chain is built from TRBV18 and TRBJ1-4; 7 positions agree with TRBD1. J gave up 6 bases and V 4 bases, and 11 bases lay outside the gene matches. Germline V gene data show CDR1 as KGHSH and CDR2 as LQKENI. The CDR3 contains 16 residues. The CDR3 here is CASSRSATGADEKLFF. CDR3 nucleotide sequence: TGTGCCAGCTCACGCTCCGCTACAGGGGCGGATGAAAAACTGTTTTTT. Full variable domain (rest looked up from reference TRBV18 and TRBJ1-4): NAGVMQNPRHLVRRRGQEARLRCSPMKGHSHVYWYRQLPEEGLKFMVYLQKENIIDESGMPKERFSAEFPKEGPSILRIQQVVRGDSAAYFCASSRSATGADEKLFFGSGTQLSVL.